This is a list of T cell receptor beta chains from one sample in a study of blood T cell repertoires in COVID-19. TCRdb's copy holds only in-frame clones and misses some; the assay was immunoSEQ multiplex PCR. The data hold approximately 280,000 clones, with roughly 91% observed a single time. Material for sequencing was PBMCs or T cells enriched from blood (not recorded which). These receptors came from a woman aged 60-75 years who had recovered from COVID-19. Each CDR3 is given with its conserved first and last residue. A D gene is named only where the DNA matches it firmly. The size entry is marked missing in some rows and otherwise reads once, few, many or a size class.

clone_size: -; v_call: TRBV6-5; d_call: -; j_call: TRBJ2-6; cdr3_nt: TGTGCCAGCAGTTACTCGGAGCGAGTGGGGGCCAACGTCCTGACTTTC; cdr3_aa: CASSYSERVGANVLTF
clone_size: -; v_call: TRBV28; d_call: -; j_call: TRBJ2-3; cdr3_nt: TGTGCCAGCAGTTGGGGGGGGCGCCAGGCAGATACGCAGTATTTT; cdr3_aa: CASSWGGRQADTQYF
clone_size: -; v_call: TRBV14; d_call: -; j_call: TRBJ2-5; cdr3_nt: TGTGCCAGCAGCCAAGGGCCGTTGGAGACCCAGTACTTC; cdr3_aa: CASSQGPLETQYF
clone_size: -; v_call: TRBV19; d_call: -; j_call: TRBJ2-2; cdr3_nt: TGTGCCAGTAGCGGACCAGGCAGCGGGACCGGGGAGCTGTTTTTT; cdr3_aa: CASSGPGSGTGELFF
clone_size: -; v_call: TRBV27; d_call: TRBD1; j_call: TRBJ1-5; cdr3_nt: TGTGCCAGCAGGGACCGGCAGGGGGCTAAGGCCCAGCATTTT; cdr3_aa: CASRDRQGAKAQHF
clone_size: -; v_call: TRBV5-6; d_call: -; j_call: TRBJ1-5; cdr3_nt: TGTGCCAGCAGCTTGGGCGTCCGCCCCCAGCATTTT; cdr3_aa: CASSLGVRPQHF
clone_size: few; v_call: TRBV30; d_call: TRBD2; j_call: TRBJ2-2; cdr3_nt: TGTGCCTGGAACCCGGGACTAGCTACCGGGGAGCTGTTTTTT; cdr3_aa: CAWNPGLATGELFF
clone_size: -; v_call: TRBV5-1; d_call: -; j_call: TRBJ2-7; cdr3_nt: TGCGCCAGCAGCTTGGGGACACACTACGAGCAGTACTTC; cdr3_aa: CASSLGTHYEQYF
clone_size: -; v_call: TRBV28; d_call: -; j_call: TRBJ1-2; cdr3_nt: TGTGCCAGCAGCATCCCCACAAGATTCTATGGCTACACCTTC; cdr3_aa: CASSIPTRFYGYTF
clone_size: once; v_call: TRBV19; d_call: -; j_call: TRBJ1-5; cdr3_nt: TGTGCCAGTTTGGGGGGGGAGTCTCAGCCCCAGCATTTT; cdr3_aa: CASLGGESQPQHF
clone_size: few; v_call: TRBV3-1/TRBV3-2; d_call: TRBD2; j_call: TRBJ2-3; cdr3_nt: TGTGCCAGCAGCCAGGCGGGAGGACCAGATACGCAGTATTTT; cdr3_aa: CASSQAGGPDTQYF
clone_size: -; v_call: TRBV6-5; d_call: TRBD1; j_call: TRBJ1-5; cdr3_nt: TGTGCCAGCACCGCTACAGGGGGGATTAGCCAGCCCCAGCATTTT; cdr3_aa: CASTATGGISQPQHF
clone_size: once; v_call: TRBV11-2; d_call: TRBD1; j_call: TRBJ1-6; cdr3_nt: TGCGCCAGCAGCCTTGGACAGGGTAATTCACCCCTCCACTTT; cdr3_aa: CASSLGQGNSPLHF
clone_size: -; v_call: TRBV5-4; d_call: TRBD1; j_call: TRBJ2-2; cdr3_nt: TGTGCCAGCAGCCCGGGACAGTCGCGAAGCACCGGGGAGCTGTTTTTT; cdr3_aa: CASSPGQSRSTGELFF
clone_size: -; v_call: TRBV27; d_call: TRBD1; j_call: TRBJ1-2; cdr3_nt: TGTGCCAGCAGTTTAAGGCCGGACAGGTGGTCCAACTATGGCTACACCTTC; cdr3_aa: CASSLRPDRWSNYGYTF
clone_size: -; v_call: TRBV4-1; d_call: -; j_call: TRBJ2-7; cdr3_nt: TGCGCCAGCACCCCTAGAGTAGCGCCTAGCTCCTACGAGCAGTACTTC; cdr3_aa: CASTPRVAPSSYEQYF
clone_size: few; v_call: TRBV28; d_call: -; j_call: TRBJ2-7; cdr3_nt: TGTGCCAGCAGTTCGCACATACGGGACTCGAGCTCCTACGAGCAGTACTTC; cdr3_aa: CASSSHIRDSSSYEQYF
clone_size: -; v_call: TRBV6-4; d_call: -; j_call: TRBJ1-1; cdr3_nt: TGTGCCAGCAGTGACTACATGAACACTGAAGCTTTCTTT; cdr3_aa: CASSDYMNTEAFF
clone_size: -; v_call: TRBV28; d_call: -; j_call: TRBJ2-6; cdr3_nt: TGTGCCAGCAACTCGGGGGCTGGGGCCAACGTCCTGACTTTC; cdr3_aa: CASNSGAGANVLTF
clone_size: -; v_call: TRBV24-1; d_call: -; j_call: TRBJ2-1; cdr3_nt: TGTGCCACTGGGGGGAGCGGAAGCTCCTACAATGAGCAGTTCTTC; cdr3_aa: CATGGSGSSYNEQFF
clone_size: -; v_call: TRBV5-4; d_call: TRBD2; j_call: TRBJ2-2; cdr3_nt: TGTGCCAGCAGCTTGTTCGGCGGGGGGGCGATCGGGGAGCTGTTTTTT; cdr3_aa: CASSLFGGGAIGELFF
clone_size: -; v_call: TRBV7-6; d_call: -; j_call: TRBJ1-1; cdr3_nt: TGTGCCATCCACCTCCGGGTTTGGTCGGGTGAAGCTTTCTTT; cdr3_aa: CAIHLRVWSGEAFF
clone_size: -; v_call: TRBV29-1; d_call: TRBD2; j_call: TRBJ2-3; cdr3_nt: TGCAGCGTTGACGGGAGGGCCGGGGATACGCAGTATTTT; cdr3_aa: CSVDGRAGDTQYF
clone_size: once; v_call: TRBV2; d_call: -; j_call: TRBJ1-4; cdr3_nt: TGTGCCAGCAGTGTTTCGGGAAATAATGAAAAACTGTTTTTT; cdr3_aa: CASSVSGNNEKLFF
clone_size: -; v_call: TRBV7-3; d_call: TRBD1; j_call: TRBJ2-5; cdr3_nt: TGTGCCAGCAGCTCCGGTAGGGGACAGGGGAAGGAGACCCAGTACTTC; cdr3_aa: CASSSGRGQGKETQYF
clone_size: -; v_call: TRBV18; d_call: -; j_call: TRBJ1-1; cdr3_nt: TGTGCCAGCTCACCAGGAATAACAGGGGAAGCTTTCTTT; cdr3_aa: CASSPGITGEAFF
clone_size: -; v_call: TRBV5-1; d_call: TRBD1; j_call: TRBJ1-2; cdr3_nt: TGCGCCAGCAGCTTGGGTGGGACAGGAGACTATGGCTACACCTTC; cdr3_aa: CASSLGGTGDYGYTF
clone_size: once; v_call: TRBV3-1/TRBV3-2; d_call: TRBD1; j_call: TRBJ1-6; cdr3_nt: TGTGCCAGCAGCCTAGGGACAGCCAATAATTCACCCCTCCACTTT; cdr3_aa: CASSLGTANNSPLHF